The 20 T cell receptor beta chains below all came from one sample that was sequenced in a study of blood T cells in healthy people across ages (dated by TCRdb to between 2015 and 2016). Library method: 5' RACE. TCRdb names Illumina HiSeq 2500 as the instrument used. The second PCR ran for roughly 7 to 11 cycles and used a J-beta primer mix along with a sample-barcoded 5' primer. Clones were called with MiXCR by TCRdb after fastp trimmed the public reads at Q25, and only in-frame beta chains were retained. Duplicate CDR3 protein sequences are folded into a single record with the most common DNA and genes. This sample holds nearly 1 million distinct CDR3 sequences; roughly 47% were observed only once. The ten largest clonotypes hold over 20% of the sample. Sequenced material: blood. These receptors were collected from a woman in her sixties in good health.

In DNA form, the CDR3 reads TGTGCCAGCAGCCAAGATCCCGACCCTTTAAGAAGGGCAGACACCTTC. Translated, it gives CASSQDPDPLRRADTF. This rearrangement joins TRBV3-1 to TRBJ1-2; D unresolved. CDR1 is LGHDT, CDR2 YNNKEL, per germline (reference sequence). CDR3 length: 16 residues. V lost 0 bases to trimming and J lost 12 bases, with 23 bases between them.

V gene TRBV29-1 combines with J gene TRBJ1-1; a weak D match, TRBD1 (6 bases). The germline V gene has CDR1 SQVTM and CDR2 ANQGSEA. The V gene lost 7 bases and the J gene lost 1 base, with 13 bases spanning the gap. The CDR3 has 13 residues. CDR3 residues: CSGQQGGNTEAFF. The CDR3 nucleotides read TGCAGCGGCCAACAGGGAGGGAACACTGAAGCTTTCTTT. Together with reference TRBV29-1 and TRBJ1-1, the CDR3 gives the full variable domain: SAVISQKPSRDICQRGTSLTIQCQVDSQVTMMFWYRQQPGQSLTLIATANQGSEATYESGFVIDKFPISRPNLTFSTLTVSNMSPEDSSIYLCSGQQGGNTEAFFGQGTRLTVV.

This clonotype was observed once. The genes are TRBV12-5 and TRBJ2-3, with D perhaps TRBD2 (6 bases). There are 15 residues in the CDR3. Germline V lookup: CDR1 LGHNT, CDR2 FRNRAP. The V end was cut by 3 bases, the J end by 0 bases, with 10 bases between. CDR3 in amino acids: CASGLGGISTDTQYF. The DNA of the CDR3 is TGTGCTAGTGGTTTAGGCGGGATTAGCACAGATACGCAGTATTTT.

The CDR3 nucleotides are TGTGCCAGCAGCCAACCGGACAGGGGAGCAAATCAGCCCCAGCATTTT. Translating gives CASSQPDRGANQPQHF. This sequence joins TRBV7-2 and TRBJ1-5; 9 nucleotides agree with TRBD1. Germline CDR1 is SGHTA and CDR2 is FQGNSA. The V gene end was trimmed by 5 bases and the J gene end by 4 bases; junction bases not matched to a gene: 9. This CDR3 is built from 16 residues.

The CDR3 DNA reads TGCAGTGCTAGACCAAACAGAGGGGAGGTCTACGAGCAGTACTTC. Its protein is CSARPNRGEVYEQYF. This chain connects TRBV20-1 to TRBJ2-7, with a possible D match to TRBD2 (6 bases). The germline V and J ends were trimmed by 2 bases and 3 bases, with 17 bases remaining between them. Germline CDR1 reads DFQATT; CDR2 reads SNEGSKA (reference sequence). CDR3 length equals 15 residues.

The chain is built from TRBV2 and TRBJ2-5; TRBD2 is a possible D gene (7 bases). V lost 6 bases and J 5 bases, leaving 16 bases between the germline ends. The CDR3 is 14 amino acids. Per germline, CDR1 SNHLY and CDR2 FYNNEI. The CDR3 loop is CASRQGGGVETQYF. The CDR3 DNA follows: TGTGCCAGCAGACAAGGGGGAGGGGTGGAGACCCAGTACTTC.

This chain uses TRBV20-1 with TRBJ2-7, with a tentative D call TRBD2 (8 bases). Trimming shortened V by 5 bases and J by 3 bases, and 17 bases separated the two germline ends. Germline V gene sequence: CDR1 DFQATT, CDR2 SNEGSKA (reference sequence). The CDR3 spans 14 residues. CDR3 amino acids: CSAELADRYYEQYF. The CDR3 coding sequence is TGCAGTGCTGAACTAGCGGACAGGTACTACGAGCAGTACTTC.

The chain recombines TRBV3-1 with TRBJ2-7, with D perhaps matching TRBD2 (6 bases). V was shortened by 3 bases and J by 4 bases, with 16 bases between the two germline ends. CDR1 is LGHDT, CDR2 YNNKEL, per germline (reference sequence). CDR3 length equals 15 residues. CDR3 bases: TGTGCCAGCAGCCAGCCCAAGGAGGGCCTTTACGAGCAGTACTTC. Protein sequence: CASSQPKEGLYEQYF.

The V and J genes are TRBV20-1 and TRBJ1-5; tentative D call: TRBD1 (5 bases). The CDR3 contains 13 residues. V was clipped by 5 bases and J by 1 base, with 9 bases between them. Germline CDR1 is DFQATT and CDR2 is SNEGSKA (reference sequence). As DNA, the CDR3 is TGCAGTGCTGGTGGGGGGAGCAATCAGCCCCAGCATTTT. Its protein is CSAGGGSNQPQHF.

J is TRBJ2-7 and V is TRBV20-1; D is uncertain. The germline V gene has CDR1 DFQATT and CDR2 SNEGSKA (reference sequence). Trimming removed 5 bases from V and 3 bases from J, with 17 bases in between. This CDR3 has 14 amino acids. The CDR3 loop is CSAQADGDLYEQYF. CDR3 in DNA: TGCAGTGCTCAGGCAGATGGGGATCTCTACGAGCAGTACTTC.

This clonotype was observed a few times. The V call is TRBV12-3 or TRBV12-4, the J call TRBJ2-7; D is undetermined. The CDR3 has 14 amino acids. V lost 3 bases to trimming and J lost 4 bases, with 13 bases between them. This CDR3 reads CASSFEVRTYEQYF. CDR3 coding DNA: TGTGCCAGCAGTTTTGAGGTTCGGACGTACGAGCAGTACTTC.

The V call is TRBV6-7, the J call TRBJ2-1; a possible D gene is TRBD2 (5 bases). TRBV6-7 is an ORF, and what it does is uncertain. Trimming stripped 6 bases from V and 0 bases from J, with 12 bases between. The CDR3 is made up of 15 amino acids. The CDR3 sequence is CASSPGLVSYNEQFF. Written as DNA, the CDR3 is TGTGCCAGCAGCCCAGGACTGGTCTCCTACAATGAGCAGTTCTTC.

V and J are TRBV29-1 and TRBJ2-3; 7 bases align to TRBD1. Germline V gene lookup returns CDR1 SQVTM and CDR2 ANQGSEA. This CDR3 has 21 amino acids. The V gene end was trimmed by 3 bases and the J gene end by 1 base; junction bases not matched to a gene: 25. CDR3 nucleotides: TGCAGCGTTGATGGAGTCCAGGGGGTAATTGATTCGCAGTGGGGCACAGATACGCAGTATTTT. Protein sequence: CSVDGVQGVIDSQWGTDTQYF.

The chain employs TRBV20-1 and TRBJ2-4; D unclear. Germline CDR1 is DFQATT and CDR2 is SNEGSKA (reference sequence). This CDR3 spans 16 amino acids. Deletions cut 0 bases from V and 0 bases from J, with 12 bases between. The CDR3 nucleotides are TGCAGTGCTAGAGATGATGCGAGACTAGCCAAAAACATTCAGTACTTC. Translating gives CSARDDARLAKNIQYF.

This clonotype turned up a few times. The V gene is TRBV28, the J gene TRBJ1-5; a weak D match, TRBD1 (5 bases). Trimming shortened V by 5 bases and J by 3 bases, and 8 bases separated the two germline ends. The V gene's germline CDR1 is MDHEN and CDR2 SYDVKM. The CDR3 contains 13 residues. In DNA form, the CDR3 reads TGTGCCAGCAGTCGGGACTTCAATCAGCCCCAGCATTTT. It codes for CASSRDFNQPQHF.

The chain is built from TRBV7-3 and TRBJ2-2; D is perhaps TRBD2 (5 bases). This CDR3 is built from 13 residues. Trimming stripped 5 bases from V and 5 bases from J, with 9 bases between. Germline V gene sequence: CDR1 SGHTA, CDR2 FQGTGA. CDR3 loop: CASSVLGTGELFF. The CDR3 DNA follows: TGTGCCAGCAGCGTACTAGGAACCGGGGAGCTGTTTTTT.

This clonotype was found once. This sequence joins TRBV29-1 and TRBJ1-2, with D uncertain. CDR1 SQVTM and CDR2 ANQGSEA come from the germline V gene. V lost 3 bases and J 4 bases, leaving 15 bases between the germline ends. This CDR3 region has 14 residues. The CDR3 DNA is TGCAGCGTTGAGGAGGCCCAAGTTGGCTATGGCTACACCTTC. Its protein is CSVEEAQVGYGYTF.

This sequence joins TRBV2 and TRBJ2-4; 7 nucleotides align to TRBD2. With V trimmed by 7 bases and J by 13 bases, 13 bases remained unmatched. The CDR3 has 13 amino acids. Germline loops: CDR1 SNHLY, CDR2 FYNNEI. The CDR3 DNA reads as TGTGCCAGCAAGCGCTACCCTAGCGGAGAGCAGTACTTC. It specifies CASKRYPSGEQYF. Combining the CDR3 with reference TRBV2 and TRBJ2-4 gives the whole variable domain EPEVTQTPSHQVTQMGQEVILRCVPISNHLYFYWYRQILGQKVEFLVSFYNNEISEKSEIFDDQFSVERPDGSNFTLKIRSTKLEDSAMYFCASKRYPSGEQYFGAGTRLSVL.

The chain links TRBV12-3 or TRBV12-4 to TRBJ2-5; no firm D call. Trimming removed 4 bases from V and 2 bases from J, with 11 bases in between. CDR3 size: 14 residues. The CDR3 here is CASSWHSEQETQYF. The DNA for the CDR3 is TGTGCCAGCAGTTGGCACTCCGAACAAGAGACCCAGTACTTC.

The CDR3 loop is CASRKTGAFQETQYF. CDR3 in DNA: TGTGCCAGTAGAAAGACGGGGGCCTTCCAAGAGACCCAGTACTTC. The chain recombines TRBV19 with TRBJ2-5, with D possibly called TRBD1 or TRBD2 (6 bases each). Germline lookup yields CDR1 LNHDA and CDR2 SQIVND (reference sequence). CDR3 size: 15 residues. Trimming left V 6 bases short and J 1 base short, with 15 bases between.